This record covers a single T cell receptor (beta chain). This record belongs to a study of blood T cell repertoires in COVID-19. Study in general: Spain, Italy and the United States supplied samples that represented acute and convalescent COVID-19. PBMCs, B-cell-depleted T cells, or T cells provided the cDNA or gDNA that made up the material.

Germline assignment: CDR1 LNHDA and CDR2 SQIVND (reference sequence). Trimming left V 0 bases short and J 10 bases short, with 22 bases between. This CDR3 spans 18 amino acids. The assay was immunoSEQ multiplex PCR, and TCRdb's table has in-frame clones only and misses some. The sample holds about 200,000 clones, 88% seen once. The sequencing sample was made of peripheral blood. The sequence was collected from a man aged 35-49 years with active or convalescent COVID-19. The chain recombines TRBV19 with TRBJ1-6; D gene uncertain. CDR3 bases: TGTGCCAGTAGTATAGATCCGATCCGAGAGGAAATAAGCTCACCCCTCCACTTT. Amino acids: CASSIDPIREEISSPLHF.